The source of this T cell receptor (beta chain) is a study of blood T cell repertoires in COVID-19. Sequencing was performed with immunoSEQ multiplex PCR; in TCRdb, only in-frame clones are kept and a portion is missing. Of fewer than 300,000 clones listed, about nine tenths were seen once; the top ten hold roughly 1.1%. The CDR3 has 12 residues. Germline CDR1 SGHVS, CDR2 FNYEAQ. V was trimmed by 6 bases and J by 5 bases, leaving 7 bases between them. The sequenced material came from PBMCs or T cells enriched from blood (not recorded which). The sequence derives from a young woman who had recovered from COVID-19. This chain joins TRBV7-6 and TRBJ2-2; D remains ambiguous. In DNA form, the CDR3 reads TGTGCCAGCAGGGCTCAAACCGGGGAGCTGTTTTTT. This translates into CASRAQTGELFF.